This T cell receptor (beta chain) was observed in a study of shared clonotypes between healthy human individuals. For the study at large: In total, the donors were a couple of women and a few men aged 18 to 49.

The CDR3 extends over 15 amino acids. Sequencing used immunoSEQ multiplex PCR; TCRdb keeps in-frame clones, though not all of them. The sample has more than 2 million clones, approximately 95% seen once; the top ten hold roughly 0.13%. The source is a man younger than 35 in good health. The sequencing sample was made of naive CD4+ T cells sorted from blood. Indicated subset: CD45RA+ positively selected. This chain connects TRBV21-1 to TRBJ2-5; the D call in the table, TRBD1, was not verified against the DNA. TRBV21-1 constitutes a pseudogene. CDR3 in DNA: TGTGCCAGCAGCAAACAGCCAGGTCGAAGGGAGACCCAGTACTTC. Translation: CASSKQPGRRETQYF.